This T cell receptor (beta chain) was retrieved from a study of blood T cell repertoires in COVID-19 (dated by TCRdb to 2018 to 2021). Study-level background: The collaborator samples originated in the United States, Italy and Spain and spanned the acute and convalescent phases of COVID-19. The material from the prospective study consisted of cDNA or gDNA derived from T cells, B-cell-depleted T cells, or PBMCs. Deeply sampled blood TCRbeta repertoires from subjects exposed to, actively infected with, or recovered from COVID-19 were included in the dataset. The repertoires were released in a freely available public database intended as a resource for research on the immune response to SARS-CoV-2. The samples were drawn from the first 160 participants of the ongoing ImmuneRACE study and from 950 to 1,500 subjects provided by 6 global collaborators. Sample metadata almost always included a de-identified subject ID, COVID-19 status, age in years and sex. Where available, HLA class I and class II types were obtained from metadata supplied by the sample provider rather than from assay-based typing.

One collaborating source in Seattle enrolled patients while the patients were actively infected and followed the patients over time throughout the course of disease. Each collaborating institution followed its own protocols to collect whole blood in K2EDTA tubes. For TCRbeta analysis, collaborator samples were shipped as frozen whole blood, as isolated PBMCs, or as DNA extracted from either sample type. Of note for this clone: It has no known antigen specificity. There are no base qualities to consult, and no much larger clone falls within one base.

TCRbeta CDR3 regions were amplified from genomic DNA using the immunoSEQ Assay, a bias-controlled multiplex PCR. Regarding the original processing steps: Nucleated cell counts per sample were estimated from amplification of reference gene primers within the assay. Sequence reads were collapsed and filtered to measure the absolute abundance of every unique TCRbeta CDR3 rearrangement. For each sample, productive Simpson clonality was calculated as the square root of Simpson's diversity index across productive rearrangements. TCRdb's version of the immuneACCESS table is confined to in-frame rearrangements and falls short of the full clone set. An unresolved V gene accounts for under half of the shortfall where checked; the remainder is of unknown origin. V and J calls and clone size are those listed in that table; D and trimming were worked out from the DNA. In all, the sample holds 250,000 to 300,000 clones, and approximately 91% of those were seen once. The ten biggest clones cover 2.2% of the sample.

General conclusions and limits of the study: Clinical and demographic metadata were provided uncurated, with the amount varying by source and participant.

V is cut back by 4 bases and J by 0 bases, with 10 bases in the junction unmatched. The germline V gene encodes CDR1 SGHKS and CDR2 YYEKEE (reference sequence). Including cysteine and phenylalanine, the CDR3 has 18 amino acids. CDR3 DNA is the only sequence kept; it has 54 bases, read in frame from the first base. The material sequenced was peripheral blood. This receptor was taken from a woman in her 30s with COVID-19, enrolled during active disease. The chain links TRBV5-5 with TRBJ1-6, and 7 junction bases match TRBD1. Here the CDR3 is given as CASSPVGDSLSYNSPLHF. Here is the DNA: TGTGCCAGCAGCCCGGTGGGGGACAGCCTCTCCTATAATTCACCCCTCCACTTT.